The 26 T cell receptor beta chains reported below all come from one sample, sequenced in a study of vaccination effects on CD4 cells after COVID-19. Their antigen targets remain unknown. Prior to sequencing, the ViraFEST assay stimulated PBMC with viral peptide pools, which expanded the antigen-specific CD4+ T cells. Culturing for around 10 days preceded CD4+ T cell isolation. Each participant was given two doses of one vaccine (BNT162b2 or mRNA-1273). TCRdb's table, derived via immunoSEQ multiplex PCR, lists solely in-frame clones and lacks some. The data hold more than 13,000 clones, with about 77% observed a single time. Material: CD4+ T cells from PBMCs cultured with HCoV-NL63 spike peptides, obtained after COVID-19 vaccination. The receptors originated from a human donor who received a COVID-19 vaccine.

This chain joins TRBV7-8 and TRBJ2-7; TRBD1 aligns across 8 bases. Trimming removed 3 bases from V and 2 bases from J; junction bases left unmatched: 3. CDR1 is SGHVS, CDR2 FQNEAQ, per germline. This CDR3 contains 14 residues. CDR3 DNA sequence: TGTGCCAGCAGCTTCATGGGACAGGCCTACGAGCAGTACTTC. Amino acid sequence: CASSFMGQAYEQYF.

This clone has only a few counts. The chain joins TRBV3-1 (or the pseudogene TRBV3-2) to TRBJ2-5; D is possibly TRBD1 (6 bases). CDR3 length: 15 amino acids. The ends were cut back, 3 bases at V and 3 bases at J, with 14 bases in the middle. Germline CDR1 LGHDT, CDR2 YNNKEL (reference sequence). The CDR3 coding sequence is TGTGCCAGCAGCCACCTTGTACAGGGCAAAGAGACCCAGTACTTC. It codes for CASSHLVQGKETQYF.

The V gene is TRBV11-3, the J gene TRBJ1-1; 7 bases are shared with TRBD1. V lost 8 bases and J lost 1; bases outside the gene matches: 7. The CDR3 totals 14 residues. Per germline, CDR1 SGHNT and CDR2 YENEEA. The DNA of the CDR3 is TGTGCCAGCCACTTTGGACAGGCGAACACTGAAGCTTTCTTT. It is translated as CASHFGQANTEAFF.

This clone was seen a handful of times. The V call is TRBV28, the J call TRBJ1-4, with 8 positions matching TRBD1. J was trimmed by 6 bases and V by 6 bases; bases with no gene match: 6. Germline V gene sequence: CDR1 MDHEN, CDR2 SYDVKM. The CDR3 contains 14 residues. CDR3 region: CASRPQGGHEKLFF. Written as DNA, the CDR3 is TGTGCCAGCAGACCACAGGGGGGTCATGAAAAACTGTTTTTT.

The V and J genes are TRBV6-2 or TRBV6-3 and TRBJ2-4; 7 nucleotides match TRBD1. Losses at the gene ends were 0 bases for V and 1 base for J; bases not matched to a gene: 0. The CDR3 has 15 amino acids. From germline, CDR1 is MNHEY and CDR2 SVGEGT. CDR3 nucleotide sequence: TGTGCCAGCAGTTACTCAGGGGGCGCCAAAAACATTCAGTACTTC. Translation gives CASSYSGGAKNIQYF.

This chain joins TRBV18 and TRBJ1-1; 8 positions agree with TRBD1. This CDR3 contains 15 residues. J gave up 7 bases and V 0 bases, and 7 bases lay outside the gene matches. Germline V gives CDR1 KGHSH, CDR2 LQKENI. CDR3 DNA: TGTGCCAGCTCACCACCCGGGACAGGCTGGGGTGAAGCTTTCTTT. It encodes CASSPPGTGWGEAFF.

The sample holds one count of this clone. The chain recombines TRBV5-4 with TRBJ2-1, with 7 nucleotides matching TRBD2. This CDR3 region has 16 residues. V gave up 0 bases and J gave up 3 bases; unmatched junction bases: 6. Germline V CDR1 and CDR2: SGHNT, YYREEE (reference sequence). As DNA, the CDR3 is TGTGCCAGCAGCTTGGGGAGCTCGGGGGGCTACAATGAGCAGTTCTTC. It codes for CASSLGSSGGYNEQFF.

The CDR3 region has the DNA TGCGCCAGCAGCTTGGGGACTAGCGGTTACAATGAGCAGTTCTTC. Encoded protein: CASSLGTSGYNEQFF. V usage is TRBV5-1 and J usage is TRBJ2-1; 10 positions match TRBD2. This CDR3 is built from 15 residues. V shed 0 bases, J shed 4 bases, and the junction held 1 base outside the gene matches. Per the germline V gene, CDR1 is SGHRS and CDR2 is YFSETQ.

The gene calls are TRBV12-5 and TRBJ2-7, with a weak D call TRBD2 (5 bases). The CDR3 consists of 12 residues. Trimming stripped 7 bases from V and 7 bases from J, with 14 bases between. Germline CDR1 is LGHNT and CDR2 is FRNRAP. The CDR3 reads CASASLAWEQYF. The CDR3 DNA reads TGTGCTAGTGCCTCCTTAGCGTGGGAGCAGTACTTC.

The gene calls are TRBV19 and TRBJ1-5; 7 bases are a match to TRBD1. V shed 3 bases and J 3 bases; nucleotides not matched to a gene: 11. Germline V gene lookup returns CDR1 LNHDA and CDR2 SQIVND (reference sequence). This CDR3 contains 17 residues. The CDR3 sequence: CASSIMGSTGNNQPQHF. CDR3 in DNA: TGTGCCAGTAGTATCATGGGTTCGACAGGGAACAATCAGCCCCAGCATTTT.

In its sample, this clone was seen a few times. Here the CDR3 DNA reads TGTGCCAGCAGTCCGGACAGGGGGGGCAATCAGCCCCAGCATTTT. Translating gives CASSPDRGGNQPQHF. This chain uses TRBV28 with TRBJ1-5; 10 positions agree with TRBD1. The V and J ends lost 5 bases and 2 bases, in that order; junction bases with no gene match: 3. The V gene's germline CDR1 is MDHEN and CDR2 SYDVKM. The CDR3 spans 15 residues.

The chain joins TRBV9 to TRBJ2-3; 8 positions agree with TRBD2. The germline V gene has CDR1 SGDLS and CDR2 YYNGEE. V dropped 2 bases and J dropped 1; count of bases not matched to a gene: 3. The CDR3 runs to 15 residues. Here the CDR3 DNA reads TGTGCCAGCAGCGTCTCAGCGGGAGGCACAGATACGCAGTATTTT. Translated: CASSVSAGGTDTQYF.

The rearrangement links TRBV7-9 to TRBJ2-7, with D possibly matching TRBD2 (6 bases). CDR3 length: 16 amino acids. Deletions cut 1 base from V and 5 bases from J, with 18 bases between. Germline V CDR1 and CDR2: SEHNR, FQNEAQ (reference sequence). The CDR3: CASSLGVGLGGDEQYF. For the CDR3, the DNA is TGTGCCAGCAGCTTAGGGGTCGGACTGGGCGGGGACGAGCAGTACTTC.

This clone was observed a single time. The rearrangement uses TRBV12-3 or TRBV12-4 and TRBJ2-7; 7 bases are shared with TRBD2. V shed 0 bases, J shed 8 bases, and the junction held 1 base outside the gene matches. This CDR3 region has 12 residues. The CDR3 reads CASSLARGKQYF. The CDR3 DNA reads TGTGCCAGCAGTTTAGCGCGGGGGAAGCAGTACTTC.

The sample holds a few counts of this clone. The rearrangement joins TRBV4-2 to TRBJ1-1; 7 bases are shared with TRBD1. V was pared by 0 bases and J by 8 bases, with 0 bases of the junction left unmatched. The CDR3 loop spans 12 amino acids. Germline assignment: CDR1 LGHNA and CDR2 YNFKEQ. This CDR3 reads CASSQETGEAFF. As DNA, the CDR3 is TGTGCCAGCAGCCAAGAGACAGGGGAAGCTTTCTTT.

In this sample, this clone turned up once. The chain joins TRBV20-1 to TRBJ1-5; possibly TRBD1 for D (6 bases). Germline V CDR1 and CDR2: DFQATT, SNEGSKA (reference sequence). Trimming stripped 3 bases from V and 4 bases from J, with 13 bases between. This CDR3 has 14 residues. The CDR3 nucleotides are TGCAGTGCTAGTCCCAGGGGTGGGAATCAGCCCCAGCATTTT. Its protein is CSASPRGGNQPQHF.

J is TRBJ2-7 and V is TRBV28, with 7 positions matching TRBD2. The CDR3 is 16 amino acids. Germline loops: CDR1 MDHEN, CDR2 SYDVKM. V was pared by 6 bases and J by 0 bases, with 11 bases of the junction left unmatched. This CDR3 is CASSSPGRRASYEQYF. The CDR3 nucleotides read TGTGCCAGCAGCAGCCCCGGGAGGCGGGCCTCCTACGAGCAGTACTTC.

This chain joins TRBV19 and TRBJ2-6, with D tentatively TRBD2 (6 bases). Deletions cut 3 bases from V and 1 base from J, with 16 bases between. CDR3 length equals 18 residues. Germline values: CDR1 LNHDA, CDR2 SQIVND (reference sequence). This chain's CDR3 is CASSIGWRGRSGANVLTF. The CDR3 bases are TGTGCCAGTAGTATTGGTTGGAGAGGGAGGTCTGGGGCCAACGTCCTGACTTTC. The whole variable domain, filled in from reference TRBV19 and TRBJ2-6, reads DGGITQSPKYLFRKEGQNVTLSCEQNLNHDAMYWYRQDPGQGLRLIYYSQIVNDFQKGDIAEGYSVSREKKESFPLTVTSAQKNPTAFYLCASSIGWRGRSGANVLTFGAGSRLTVL.

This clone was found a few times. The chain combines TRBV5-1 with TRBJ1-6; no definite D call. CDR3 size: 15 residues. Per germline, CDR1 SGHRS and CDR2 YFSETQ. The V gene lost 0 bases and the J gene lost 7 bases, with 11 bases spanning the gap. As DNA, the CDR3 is TGCGCCAGCAGCTTGGGCCGGGTCGGCAATTCACCCCTCCACTTT. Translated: CASSLGRVGNSPLHF.

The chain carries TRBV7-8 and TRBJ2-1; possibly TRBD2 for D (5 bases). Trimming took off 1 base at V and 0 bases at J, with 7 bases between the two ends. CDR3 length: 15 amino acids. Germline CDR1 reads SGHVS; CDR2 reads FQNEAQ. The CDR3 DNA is TGTGCCAGCAGCTTAGTGGCGGGCTCCTACAATGAGCAGTTCTTC. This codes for CASSLVAGSYNEQFF.

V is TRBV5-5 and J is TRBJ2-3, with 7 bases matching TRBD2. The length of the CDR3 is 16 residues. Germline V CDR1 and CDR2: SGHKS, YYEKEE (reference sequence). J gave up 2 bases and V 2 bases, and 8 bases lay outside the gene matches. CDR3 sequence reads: CASSFLPSGNTDTQYF. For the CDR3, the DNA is TGTGCCAGCAGCTTTTTACCTAGCGGCAACACAGATACGCAGTATTTT. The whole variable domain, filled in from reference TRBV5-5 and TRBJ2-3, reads DAGVTQSPTHLIKTRGQQVTLRCSPISGHKSVSWYQQVLGQGPQFIFQYYEKEERGRGNFPDRFSARQFPNYSSELNVNALLLGDSALYLCASSFLPSGNTDTQYFGPGTRLTVL.

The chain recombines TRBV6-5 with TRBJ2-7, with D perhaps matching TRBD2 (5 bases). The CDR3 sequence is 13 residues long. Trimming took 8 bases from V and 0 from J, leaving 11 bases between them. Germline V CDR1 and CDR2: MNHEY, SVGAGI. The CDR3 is CASAPGSSYEQYF. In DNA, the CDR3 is TGTGCCAGCGCGCCGGGGTCCTCCTACGAGCAGTACTTC.

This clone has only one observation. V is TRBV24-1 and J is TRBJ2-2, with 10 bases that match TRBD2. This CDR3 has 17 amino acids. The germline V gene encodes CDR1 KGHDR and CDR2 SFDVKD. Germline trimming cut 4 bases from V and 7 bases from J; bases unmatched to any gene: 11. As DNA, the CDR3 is TGTGCCACCAGTGACCGGTCGGCTAGCGGGAGAGTCGGGGAGCTGTTTTTT. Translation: CATSDRSASGRVGELFF.

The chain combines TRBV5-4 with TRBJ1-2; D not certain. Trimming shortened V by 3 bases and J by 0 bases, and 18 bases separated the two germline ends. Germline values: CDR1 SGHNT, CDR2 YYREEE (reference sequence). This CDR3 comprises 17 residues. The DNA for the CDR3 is TGTGCCAGCAGCTCCACGAAGGGAGGGCGCGCTAACTATGGCTACACCTTC. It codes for CASSSTKGGRANYGYTF.

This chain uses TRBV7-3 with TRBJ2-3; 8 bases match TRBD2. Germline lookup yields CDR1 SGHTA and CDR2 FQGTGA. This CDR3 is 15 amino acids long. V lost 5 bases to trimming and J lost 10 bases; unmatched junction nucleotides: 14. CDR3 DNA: TGTGCCAGCAGCCCGGGACTAGGCGGAGGGGGTCCGCAGTATTTT. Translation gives CASSPGLGGGGPQYF.

The CDR3 protein is CASSSGPRSGGERVQYF. As DNA, the CDR3 is TGTGCCAGCAGTTCGGGGCCCAGGAGCGGGGGGGAGAGAGTTCAGTACTTC. The rearrangement links TRBV27 to TRBJ2-4, with 10 bases identical to TRBD2. CDR1 is MNHEY and CDR2 is SMNVEV in the germline V gene (reference sequence). Losses at the gene ends were 4 bases for V and 11 bases for J; bases not matched to a gene: 17. The CDR3 totals 17 residues.